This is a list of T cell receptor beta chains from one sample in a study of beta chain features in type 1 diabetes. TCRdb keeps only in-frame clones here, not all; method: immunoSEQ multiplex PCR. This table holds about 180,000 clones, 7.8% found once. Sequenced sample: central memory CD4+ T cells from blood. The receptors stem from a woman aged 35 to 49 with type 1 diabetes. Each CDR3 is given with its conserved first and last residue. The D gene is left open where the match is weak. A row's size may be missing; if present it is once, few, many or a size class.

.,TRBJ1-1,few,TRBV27,CASSSRVTEAFF,TGTGCCAGCAGTTCGAGGGTCACTGAAGCTTTCTTT
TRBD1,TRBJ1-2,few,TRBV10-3,CAIKAVTGGPNYGYTF,TGTGCCATCAAGGCGGTCACAGGGGGCCCGAACTATGGCTACACCTTC
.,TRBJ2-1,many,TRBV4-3,CASSQELRNEQFF,TGCGCCAGCAGCCAAGAATTGAGAAATGAGCAGTTCTTC
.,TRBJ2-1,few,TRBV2,CASSENGAGQSEQFF,TGTGCCAGCAGTGAAAATGGGGCAGGGCAGAGTGAGCAGTTCTTC
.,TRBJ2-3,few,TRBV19,CASSRTGTNTDTQYF,TGTGCCAGCTCGAGGACAGGGACTAACACAGATACGCAGTATTTT
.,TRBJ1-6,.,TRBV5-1,CASMDSSSYNSPLHF,TGCGCCAGCATGGACAGTAGCTCCTATAATTCACCCCTCCACTTT
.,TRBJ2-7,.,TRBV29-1,CSASRGSSGYEQYF,TGCAGCGCCTCCCGGGGTAGCTCGGGCTACGAGCAGTACTTC
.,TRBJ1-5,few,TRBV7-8,CASSAAGRRDQPQHF,TGTGCCAGCAGCGCAGCCGGGAGGAGGGATCAGCCCCAGCATTTT
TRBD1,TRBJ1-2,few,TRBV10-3,CAISTQGDSGGYTF,TGTGCCATCAGCACCCAGGGGGACAGCGGTGGCTACACCTTC
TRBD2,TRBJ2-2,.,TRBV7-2,CASSPTSGGTGELFF,TGTGCCAGCAGCCCGACTAGCGGGGGCACCGGGGAGCTGTTTTTT
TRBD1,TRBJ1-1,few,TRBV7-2,CASSLGQKNTEAFF,TGTGCCAGCAGCTTGGGACAGAAGAACACTGAAGCTTTCTTT
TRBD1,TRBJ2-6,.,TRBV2,CASSWDSSGANVLTF,TGTGCCAGCAGCTGGGACAGCTCTGGGGCCAACGTCCTGACTTTC
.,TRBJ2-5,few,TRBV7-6,CASSPGGAQYF,TGTGCCAGCAGCCCAGGCGGGGCCCAGTACTTC
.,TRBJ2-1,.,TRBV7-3,CASSVISGVEEQFF,TGTGCCAGCAGCGTCATATCAGGGGTGGAGGAGCAGTTCTTC
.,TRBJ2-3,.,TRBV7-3,CASSLYGVTSTDTQYF,TGTGCCAGCAGCTTATACGGAGTAACTAGCACAGATACGCAGTATTTT
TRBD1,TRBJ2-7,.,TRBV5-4,CASSRTLDRAAEQYF,TGTGCCAGCAGCCGTACCCTGGACAGGGCGGCCGAGCAGTACTTC